These T cell receptor beta chains were read from a single sample in a study of shared clonotypes between healthy human individuals. Here immunoSEQ multiplex PCR was the method, and the copy in TCRdb shows in-frame clones only, minus some. The profile shows around 600,000 clones, 95% to 98% of them singletons. Source material: naive CD8+ T cells sorted from blood. These receptors were collected from a young man in good health. Each CDR3 is given with its conserved first and last residue. A D gene is named only where the DNA matches it firmly. Clone size appears in some rows only: once, few, many, or a class for an expanded clone.

d_call | cdr3_length | clone_size | j_call | v_call | cdr3_aa | cdr3_nt
. | 13 | . | TRBJ1-5 | TRBV29-1 | CSVVWDSNQPQHF | TGCAGCGTTGTATGGGACAGCAATCAGCCCCAGCATTTT
TRBD2 | 19 | . | TRBJ2-2 | TRBV9 | CASSGRGAGGHANTGELFF | TGTGCCAGCAGCGGACGGGGAGCGGGAGGGCACGCGAACACCGGGGAGCTGTTTTTT
TRBD1 | 14 | once | TRBJ2-7 | TRBV7-9 | CASSSDRASYEQYF | TGTGCCAGCAGCTCGGACAGGGCCTCCTACGAGCAGTACTTC
TRBD2 | 16 | . | TRBJ2-1 | TRBV7-8 | CASSLGAAGTYNEQFF | TGTGCCAGCAGCTTAGGGGCAGCGGGAACCTACAATGAGCAGTTCTTC
TRBD1 | 14 | . | TRBJ2-7 | TRBV5-4 | CASSWDSKSYEQYF | TGTGCCAGCAGCTGGGACAGCAAATCCTACGAGCAGTACTTC
TRBD1 | 14 | . | TRBJ2-4 | TRBV7-9 | CASSTTGGGNIQYF | TGTGCCAGCAGCACGACAGGGGGCGGAAACATTCAGTACTTC
. | 15 | . | TRBJ2-7 | TRBV9 | CASSPSGLLAYEQYF | TGTGCCAGCAGCCCTTCCGGCCTCCTGGCCTACGAGCAGTACTTC
TRBD1 | 17 | . | TRBJ2-6 | TRBV28 | CASSSPGQGPAANVLTF | TGTGCCAGCAGTTCTCCGGGACAGGGGCCCGCGGCCAACGTCCTGACTTTC
. | 15 | . | TRBJ2-4 | TRBV2 | CASNGEQRAKNIQYF | TGTGCCAGCAATGGTGAACAGAGAGCCAAAAACATTCAGTACTTC
. | 11 | . | TRBJ2-1 | TRBV5-1 | CASSLGPEQFF | TGCGCCAGCAGCTTGGGTCCTGAGCAGTTCTTC
. | 14 | . | TRBJ2-5 | TRBV7-9 | CASRIEGSQETQYF | TGTGCCAGCAGGATCGAGGGATCCCAAGAGACCCAGTACTTC
. | 14 | once | TRBJ2-7 | TRBV27 | CASSLYDSSYEQYF | TGTGCCAGCAGTTTATACGACAGCAGCTACGAGCAGTACTTC
. | 13 | . | TRBJ2-5 | TRBV5-6 | CASRGGNQETQYF | TGTGCCAGCAGGGGCGGGAACCAAGAGACCCAGTACTTC
. | 18 | . | TRBJ2-1 | TRBV7-3 | CASSLESWAASSYNEQFF | TGTGCCAGCAGCTTAGAATCCTGGGCCGCGAGCTCCTACAATGAGCAGTTCTTC
. | 15 | once | TRBJ2-1 | TRBV6-1 | CASSEDPGKYNEQFF | TGTGCCAGCAGTGAAGATCCGGGAAAATACAATGAGCAGTTCTTC
. | 13 | . | TRBJ1-1 | TRBV6-6 | CASIQGVNTEAFF | TGTGCCAGCATTCAAGGCGTAAACACTGAAGCTTTCTTT
TRBD2 | 15 | . | TRBJ2-7 | TRBV7-6 | CASSLGLAGAYEQYF | TGTGCCAGCAGCCTGGGACTAGCGGGAGCATACGAGCAGTACTTC
TRBD1 | 14 | . | TRBJ2-7 | TRBV27 | CASSFGQGVYEQYF | TGTGCCAGCAGTTTCGGACAGGGGGTATACGAGCAGTACTTC
. | 13 | . | TRBJ2-7 | TRBV7-9 | CASSPPDSYEQYF | TGTGCCAGCAGCCCCCCCGACAGCTACGAGCAGTACTTC
TRBD2 | 18 | . | TRBJ2-1 | TRBV7-7 | CASSLGGISSGAANEQFF | TGTGCTAGCAGCTTAGGGGGTATTTCTAGCGGGGCCGCAAATGAGCAGTTCTTC
TRBD2 | 14 | . | TRBJ2-7 | TRBV6-1 | CASSVGGNTYEQYF | TGTGCCAGCAGTGTGGGAGGGAACACCTACGAGCAGTACTTC
. | 13 | . | TRBJ1-4 | TRBV30 | CAWSGQLNEKLFF | TGTGCCTGGAGTGGGCAGCTCAATGAAAAACTGTTTTTT
TRBD2 | 17 | . | TRBJ2-1 | TRBV14 | CASSQEGTILSHNEQFF | TGTGCCAGCAGCCAAGAAGGGACTATCCTCTCCCACAATGAGCAGTTCTTC